The 18 T cell receptor beta chains below all came from one sample that was sequenced in a study of T cells in Graves' hyperthyroidism and ophthalmopathy. TCR beta CDR3 regions were amplified from RNA transcripts. First-round RT-PCR targeting the TCR CDR3 was performed with the HTBI primer set. TCRdb re-called the multiplex PCR reads through MiXCR, storing one row per CDR3 protein. The sample records roughly 500,000 distinct CDR3 sequences, 14% being singletons. Sequenced input: blood. The receptors were gathered from a woman younger than 45 with Graves' hyperthyroidism that later progressed to Graves' ophthalmopathy.

The table lists this clonotype with many counts. The chain links TRBV11-2 to TRBJ2-3; TRBD2 matches 9 bases. The length of the CDR3 is 17 residues. From germline, CDR1 is SGHAT and CDR2 FQNNGV. V dropped 2 bases and J dropped 0; count of bases not matched to a gene: 6. CDR3 DNA: TGTGCCAGCAGCTTACTAGCGGGACCGTCTAGCACAGATACGCAGTATTTT. It encodes CASSLLAGPSSTDTQYF.

The table lists this clonotype with a few counts. The J gene is TRBJ2-1, the V gene TRBV6-1, with a weak D call TRBD2 (6 bases). The germline V gene encodes CDR1 MNHNS and CDR2 SASEGT. This CDR3 contains 15 residues. V shed 5 bases and J shed 3 bases, with 14 bases lying between them. The CDR3 reads CASSLAGPFYNEQFF. For the CDR3, the DNA is TGTGCCAGCAGTTTGGCGGGACCCTTCTACAATGAGCAGTTCTTC.

About this clonotype: This may be a read error: a much more frequent sequence differs by one nucleotide. In nucleotides, the CDR3 is TGCAGTGCCCTCTGTGCGGGAGGGCCTCATTGTTACCAAGAGGCCCAGTACTTC. Translated, it gives CSALCAGGPHCYQEAQYF. V and J are TRBV20-1 and TRBJ2-5; TRBD2 aligns across 9 bases. CDR3 size: 18 residues. Germline loops: CDR1 DFQATT, CDR2 SNEGSKA (reference sequence).

This clonotype has more than one count but fewer than ten. The chain uses TRBV6-5 and TRBJ2-7; D uncertain. Germline assignment: CDR1 MNHEY and CDR2 SVGAGI. V was pared by 0 bases and J by 6 bases, with 9 bases between. CDR3 size: 13 residues. The CDR3 is CASSYSSASEQYF. CDR3 sequence (DNA): TGTGCCAGCAGTTACTCTTCGGCATCCGAGCAGTACTTC.

This clonotype has at least ten counts. The rearrangement joins TRBV18 to TRBJ2-3, with D tentatively TRBD2 (5 bases). V was cut by 1 base and J by 1 base, with 9 bases left in between. Germline loops: CDR1 KGHSH, CDR2 LQKENI. This CDR3 comprises 15 residues. As DNA, the CDR3 is TGTGCCAGCTCACCACGGGGTAGCGGCACAGATACGCAGTATTTT. It encodes CASSPRGSGTDTQYF.

Only a few counts were recorded for this clonotype. This may arise from a read error, as a much more abundant clone is one base away. The chain has TRBV6-2 or TRBV6-3 and TRBJ1-2, with 10 bases lining up with TRBD1. This CDR3 is built from 16 residues. V trimming: 6 bases; J trimming: 4 bases; junction bases outside the gene matches: 11. Germline V gene lookup returns CDR1 MNHEY and CDR2 SVGEGT. The CDR3 nucleotides are TGTGCCAGCAGCGTCTTGGGGACAGGGGCCCTCTATGGCTACACCTTC. Amino acid sequence: CASSVLGTGALYGYTF.

This clonotype has a count of ten or more. The chain employs TRBV30 and TRBJ2-3; D may be TRBD2 (6 bases). This CDR3 has 12 amino acids. V lost 1 base and J lost 4, with 6 bases in between. Looked up from germline, CDR1 is GTSNPN and CDR2 is SVGIG (reference sequence). CDR3 coding DNA: TGTGCCTGGAGTGCGGGAGCAGATACGCAGTATTTT. Translation gives CAWSAGADTQYF.

V gene TRBV28 combines with J gene TRBJ1-2, with D unresolved. CDR3 size: 10 residues. V was trimmed by 4 bases and J by 12 bases, leaving 9 bases between them. The germline CDR1 and CDR2 sequences are MDHEN and SYDVKM. As DNA, the CDR3 is TGTGCCAGCAGTTCCCGGCCCCACACCTTC. It encodes CASSSRPHTF.

In this sample, this clonotype turned up many times. The chain carries TRBV20-1 and TRBJ1-5; D possibly corresponds to TRBD1 (6 bases). The CDR3 is 14 residues long. Trimming shortened V by 5 bases and J by 4 bases, and 15 bases separated the two germline ends. Germline V gives CDR1 DFQATT, CDR2 SNEGSKA (reference sequence). CDR3 sequence reads: CSALDSDRNQPQHF. DNA of the CDR3: TGCAGTGCTCTAGACAGCGACAGGAATCAGCCCCAGCATTTT.

This clonotype showed up many times. This sequence joins TRBV5-1 and TRBJ2-1, with TRBD2 identical over 14 bases. J lost 9 bases, V lost 4 bases, and 6 bases had no gene match. From germline, CDR1 is SGHRS and CDR2 YFSETQ. There are 15 residues in the CDR3. DNA for the CDR3: TGCGCCAGCAGCCCTGGGACTAGCGGGAGAGGTGAGCAGTTCTTC. Residues: CASSPGTSGRGEQFF. The full variable domain, its missing parts supplied by reference TRBV5-1 and TRBJ2-1, is KAGVTQTPRYLIKTRGQQVTLSCSPISGHRSVSWYQQTPGQGLQFLFEYFSETQRNKGNFPGRFSGRQFSNSRSEMNVSTLELGDSALYLCASSPGTSGRGEQFFGPGTRLTVL.

This clonotype was seen at least ten times. The chain carries TRBV20-1 and TRBJ1-6; 7 bases fit TRBD1. The CDR3 totals 17 residues. V was pared by 5 bases and J by 7 bases, with 17 bases of the junction left unmatched. Germline assignment: CDR1 DFQATT and CDR2 SNEGSKA (reference sequence). The CDR3 region is CSARSTLQGTENSPLHF. Here the CDR3 DNA reads TGCAGTGCTCGTTCGACCCTTCAAGGGACAGAGAATTCACCCCTCCACTTT.

In its sample, this clonotype was seen many times. The CDR3 DNA follows: TGTGCCAGCAGCTCGCCGGGACATCCCGGCTACACCTTC. It encodes CASSSPGHPGYTF. The V gene is TRBV7-3, the J gene TRBJ1-2; D might be TRBD1 (6 bases). V was shortened by 4 bases and J by 8 bases, with 14 bases between the two germline ends. The CDR3 loop spans 13 amino acids. Germline CDR1 reads SGHTA; CDR2 reads FQGTGA.

This clonotype was detected only a few times. The DNA of the CDR3 is TGTGCCAGCAGCTTAAAGAGCGCCTACAATGAGCAGTTCTTC. Encoded protein: CASSLKSAYNEQFF. The chain carries TRBV7-8 and TRBJ2-1; D is undetermined. Germline CDR1 SGHVS, CDR2 FQNEAQ. This CDR3 is built from 14 residues. Trimming removed 2 bases at V and 2 bases at J, with 7 bases between.

This clonotype was counted at least ten times. The rearrangement uses TRBV7-2 and TRBJ1-1; maybe TRBD1 (5 bases). In germline, CDR1 is SGHTA, CDR2 FQGNSA. There are 12 residues in the CDR3. Trimming stripped 2 bases from V and 7 bases from J, with 8 bases between. The CDR3 here is CASSLRGIEAFF. As DNA, the CDR3 is TGTGCCAGCAGCTTACGGGGGATTGAAGCTTTCTTT.

This clonotype was seen more than once but under ten times. The gene calls are TRBV19 and TRBJ1-3, with 7 positions matching TRBD1. The CDR3 is 15 amino acids. The V segment lost 4 bases and the J segment 4 bases; nucleotides outside the gene matches: 7. Germline V CDR1 and CDR2: LNHDA, SQIVND (reference sequence). The CDR3 region has the DNA TGTGCCAGTAGTACTAGACAGGGATCCGGAAACACCATATATTTT. This translates into CASSTRQGSGNTIYF.

The V and J genes are TRBV5-6 and TRBJ2-7, with TRBD1 matching 8 bases. This CDR3 has 15 residues. CDR1 and CDR2 from the germline V gene are SGHDT and YYEEEE. V shed 2 bases, J shed 3 bases, and the junction held 7 bases outside the gene matches. The CDR3 DNA reads as TGTGCCAGCAGCTTTATCGACAGGGGAATCTACGAGCAGTACTTC. This gives the protein CASSFIDRGIYEQYF.

This clonotype showed up just a few times. The rearrangement links TRBV7-9 to TRBJ1-5; D ambiguous. Trimming removed 5 bases from V and 0 bases from J, with 17 bases in between. The CDR3 contains 17 residues. Germline lookup yields CDR1 SEHNR and CDR2 FQNEAQ (reference sequence). CDR3 sequence reads: CASSPSSSDYSNQPQHF. Here the CDR3 DNA reads TGTGCCAGCAGCCCTTCTTCGAGTGATTATAGCAATCAGCCCCAGCATTTT.

This clonotype was seen at least ten times. This chain links TRBV11-3 with TRBJ2-1, with a weak D call TRBD1 (6 bases). The CDR3 covers 19 residues. Germline V gene data show CDR1 as SGHNT and CDR2 as YENEEA. The V end was cut by 5 bases, the J end by 2 bases, with 25 bases between. The CDR3 reads CASSPRQARPTSPYNEQFF. The CDR3, as DNA: TGTGCCAGCAGCCCCAGACAGGCCCGGCCAACCTCCCCCTACAATGAGCAGTTCTTC. The full variable domain, in which reference TRBV11-3 and TRBJ2-1 provide the parts outside the CDR3, is EAGVVQSPRYKIIEKKQPVAFWCNPISGHNTLYWYLQNLGQGPELLIRYENEEAVDDSQLPKDRFSAERLKGVDSTLKIQPAELGDSAVYLCASSPRQARPTSPYNEQFFGPGTRLTVL.